This note documents a single TCR beta chain sequence. A read error may account for a junction end that differs from germline. The data were obtained in a study of blood T cells in healthy people across ages. Sample-barcoded 5' priming and a J-beta primer mix drove a second PCR of roughly 7 to 11 cycles. TCRdb called the 5' RACE reads again in MiXCR, with one record for every CDR3 protein. The top ten hold 7.7% of the sample, which has about 1,800,000 distinct CDR3 sequences, roughly 27% seen once. Germline assignment: CDR1 SGHVS and CDR2 FNYEAQ. This CDR3 region has 16 residues. Sequencing was carried out using blood. The clonotype comes from a woman in her twenties or thirties in good health. The rearrangement joins TRBV7-6 to TRBJ1-4, with D perhaps matching TRBD1 (5 bases). The CDR3 DNA reads TGTGCCAGCAGCTTAGGTTCGACGGGGGTAAATGAAAAACGGTTTTTT. The encoded protein is CASSLGSTGVNEKRFF.